This entry lists 32 T cell receptor beta chains sequenced from one sample in a study of cytomegalovirus exposure and HLA in healthy donors. Vbeta (60) and Jbeta (13) primers were used in the PCR. The assay was immunoSEQ multiplex PCR, and TCRdb's table has in-frame clones only and misses some. The data show tens of thousands of clones, over 70% seen once. Input material: PBMCs. These receptors all stem from a woman in her 40s in good health and CMV-seronegative.

The chain is built from TRBV19 and TRBJ2-3, with 9 bases that match TRBD2. CDR1 LNHDA and CDR2 SQIVND come from the germline V gene (reference sequence). CDR3 length: 16 amino acids. V was clipped by 1 base and J by 3 bases; unmatched bases: 5. This CDR3 reads CASSIGGSGGTDTQYF. CDR3 in DNA: TGTGCCAGTAGTATAGGGGGTAGCGGGGGAACAGATACGCAGTATTTT.

This CDR3 is CASSPLATNTGELFF. The CDR3 coding sequence is TGTGCCAGCTCACCCCTAGCGACGAACACCGGGGAGCTGTTTTTT. This chain links TRBV18 with TRBJ2-2; D possibly corresponds to TRBD2 (6 bases). The CDR3 length is 15 residues. Between the trimmed V and J ends, which lost 3 bases and 0 bases, there was a span of 8 bases. Germline V gene data show CDR1 as KGHSH and CDR2 as LQKENI. The full variable domain, rest sourced from reference TRBV18 and TRBJ2-2, is NAGVMQNPRHLVRRRGQEARLRCSPMKGHSHVYWYRQLPEEGLKFMVYLQKENIIDESGMPKERFSAEFPKEGPSILRIQQVVRGDSAAYFCASSPLATNTGELFFGEGSRLTVL.

The chain recombines TRBV6-4 with TRBJ2-1; D possibly corresponds to TRBD2 (6 bases). CDR3 length: 13 amino acids. The ends were cut back, 5 bases at V and 9 bases at J, with 14 bases in the middle. Germline V gene lookup returns CDR1 MRHNA and CDR2 SNTAGT. The DNA for the CDR3 is TGTGCCAGCAGTCCCCTCGGGGGAACTGAGCAGTTCTTC. Its protein product is CASSPLGGTEQFF.

The chain uses TRBV6-1 and TRBJ2-7; TRBD1 aligns across 9 bases. J gave up 3 bases and V 5 bases, and 8 bases lay outside the gene matches. The germline CDR1 and CDR2 sequences are MNHNS and SASEGT. The CDR3 extends over 15 amino acids. The CDR3 nucleotides are TGTGCCAGCAGTATCGAGGGACAGGGTTACTACGAGCAGTACTTC. This codes for CASSIEGQGYYEQYF.

The rearrangement uses TRBV29-1 and TRBJ2-2, with 7 bases aligning to TRBD1. Trimming at V came to 5 bases and at J to 2 bases, leaving 5 bases not matched to a gene. This CDR3 is built from 14 residues. Germline CDR1 reads SQVTM; CDR2 reads ANQGSEA. CDR3 residues: CSVPGTANTGELFF. The CDR3 DNA follows: TGCAGCGTTCCCGGGACAGCAAACACCGGGGAGCTGTTTTTT.

This sequence joins TRBV10-3 and TRBJ2-3; possible D gene TRBD1, 6 bases. CDR3 length: 15 amino acids. V lost 3 bases to trimming and J lost 0 bases, with 10 bases between them. The germline gives CDR1 ENHRY, CDR2 SYGVKD. Here the CDR3 reads CAISDGGGSTDTQYF. The DNA of the CDR3 is TGTGCCATCAGTGATGGGGGCGGGAGCACAGATACGCAGTATTTT.

This clone has only a few counts. This chain joins TRBV10-2 and TRBJ2-2, with TRBD2 matching over 10 bases. Germline V gene lookup returns CDR1 WSHSY and CDR2 SAAADI. CDR3 length equals 19 residues. With V trimmed by 6 bases and J by 3 bases, 16 bases remained unmatched. The CDR3 DNA sequence: TGCGCCAGCAGGTATAAGCGGGGGGGCCGTAAATCGGACACCGGGGAGCTGTTTTTT. Protein: CASRYKRGGRKSDTGELFF.

The chain joins TRBV2 to TRBJ1-5; 7 bases line up with TRBD1. V lost 8 bases and J lost 2; bases outside the gene matches: 6. Germline V gene sequence: CDR1 SNHLY, CDR2 FYNNEI. CDR3 length: 14 residues. CDR3 in amino acids: CASGSGTGNQPQHF. DNA of the CDR3: TGTGCCAGCGGATCCGGGACAGGCAATCAGCCCCAGCATTTT. Based on the CDR3 plus reference TRBV2 and TRBJ1-5, the full variable domain is EPEVTQTPSHQVTQMGQEVILRCVPISNHLYFYWYRQILGQKVEFLVSFYNNEISEKSEIFDDQFSVERPDGSNFTLKIRSTKLEDSAMYFCASGSGTGNQPQHFGDGTRLSIL.

This clone was observed a few times. The gene calls are TRBV19 and TRBJ1-1, with D uncertain. Between the trimmed V and J ends, which lost 9 bases and 2 bases, there was a span of 16 bases. This CDR3 is 14 amino acids long. Germline CDR1 LNHDA, CDR2 SQIVND (reference sequence). The CDR3 loop is CASLIRGTNTEAFF. The CDR3 DNA reads TGTGCCAGCCTCATCCGGGGAACTAACACTGAAGCTTTCTTT. The complete variable domain, with remaining parts taken from reference TRBV19 and TRBJ1-1, reads DGGITQSPKYLFRKEGQNVTLSCEQNLNHDAMYWYRQDPGQGLRLIYYSQIVNDFQKGDIAEGYSVSREKKESFPLTVTSAQKNPTAFYLCASLIRGTNTEAFFGQGTRLTVV.

J is TRBJ1-2 and V is TRBV11-1, with 9 bases that match TRBD1. Germline lookup yields CDR1 SGHAT and CDR2 FQDESV (reference sequence). With 4 bases clipped from V and 2 bases from J, the junction kept 2 bases outside the gene matches. This CDR3 is 14 amino acids long. DNA for the CDR3: TGTGCCAGCAGCTCGGACAGGGGAAACTATGGCTACACCTTC. The encoded protein is CASSSDRGNYGYTF.

The rearrangement joins TRBV28 to TRBJ1-5, with 8 positions matching TRBD1. The CDR3 covers 14 residues. Germline V gene data show CDR1 as MDHEN and CDR2 as SYDVKM. The V segment lost 5 bases and the J segment 5 bases; nucleotides outside the gene matches: 5. The CDR3 nucleotides are TGTGCCAGCAGTCGGACAGGGAGACATCAGCCCCAGCATTTT. Residues: CASSRTGRHQPQHF.

The chain uses TRBV11-2 and TRBJ2-2; 12 nucleotides agree with TRBD1. Germline V gives CDR1 SGHAT, CDR2 FQNNGV. This CDR3 is built from 15 residues. With V trimmed by 3 bases and J by 6 bases, 2 bases remained unmatched. The CDR3 sequence is CASSFGTGGSGELFF. The CDR3, as DNA: TGTGCCAGCAGCTTCGGGACAGGGGGCTCCGGGGAGCTGTTTTTT.

J is TRBJ1-5 and V is TRBV7-8; unclear D gene. This CDR3 comprises 15 residues. Per germline, CDR1 SGHVS and CDR2 FQNEAQ. The V end was cut by 1 base, the J end by 3 bases, with 10 bases between. The CDR3 protein is CASSLGRGPNQPQHF. The CDR3 nucleotides read TGTGCCAGCAGCTTAGGACGGGGTCCCAATCAGCCCCAGCATTTT.

This chain joins TRBV28 and TRBJ1-2, with 8 bases fitting TRBD1. Germline trimming cut 6 bases from V and 8 bases from J; bases unmatched to any gene: 14. Germline CDR1 is MDHEN and CDR2 is SYDVKM. The CDR3 extends over 15 amino acids. CDR3 coding DNA: TGTGCCAGCAGCCTTCCCAACCTCCCAGGGGGCGGCTACACCTTC. This gives the protein CASSLPNLPGGGYTF.

The chain is built from TRBV19 and TRBJ1-4; 8 bases are shared with TRBD1. J lost 4 bases, V lost 6 bases, and 4 bases had no gene match. CDR1 and CDR2 from the germline V gene are LNHDA and SQIVND (reference sequence). The length of the CDR3 is 14 residues. In DNA form, the CDR3 reads TGTGCCAGTAGGCCGGGACAGGATAATGAAAAACTGTTTTTT. Amino acids: CASRPGQDNEKLFF. The whole variable domain, filled in from reference TRBV19 and TRBJ1-4, reads DGGITQSPKYLFRKEGQNVTLSCEQNLNHDAMYWYRQDPGQGLRLIYYSQIVNDFQKGDIAEGYSVSREKKESFPLTVTSAQKNPTAFYLCASRPGQDNEKLFFGSGTQLSVL.

A single count supports this clone. The V gene is TRBV5-1, the J gene TRBJ2-7; weak D call: TRBD2 (6 bases). Trimming took off 4 bases at V and 6 bases at J, with 8 bases between the two ends. Germline assignment: CDR1 SGHRS and CDR2 YFSETQ. CDR3 size: 11 residues. DNA for the CDR3: TGCGCCAGCAGCGAACTAGCCGAGCAGTACTTC. Translating gives CASSELAEQYF.

The chain recombines TRBV11-2 with TRBJ1-1, with TRBD1 as a possible D gene (5 bases). The CDR3 covers 14 residues. Trimming took 4 bases from V and 1 from J, leaving 10 bases between them. CDR1 and CDR2 (germline): SGHAT, FQNNGV. The DNA of the CDR3 is TGTGCCAGCAGCTGGGAGGGGCAGAACACTGAAGCTTTCTTT. This encodes CASSWEGQNTEAFF.

This rearrangement joins TRBV5-4 to TRBJ2-2; no clear D gene. V dropped 2 bases and J dropped 7 bases, with 3 bases sitting between them. CDR1 and CDR2 (germline): SGHNT, YYREEE (reference sequence). The CDR3 is 11 residues long. CDR3 DNA: TGTGCCAGCAGCTTCGGCGGGGAGCTGTTTTTT. Translation: CASSFGGELFF.

V gene TRBV7-3 combines with J gene TRBJ2-1, with a tentative D call TRBD2 (6 bases). V was clipped by 2 bases and J by 6 bases, with 8 bases between them. Germline CDR1 and CDR2: SGHTA and FQGTGA. CDR3 length: 13 residues. The DNA of the CDR3 is TGTGCCAGCAGCTTAGGGGGGAGCAATGAGCAGTTCTTC. Translation: CASSLGGSNEQFF.

This clone turned up a few times. V and J are TRBV27 and TRBJ1-3; TRBD1 matches 8 bases. V lost 7 bases to trimming and J lost 2 bases; unmatched junction nucleotides: 1. Germline V gene data show CDR1 as MNHEY and CDR2 as SMNVEV (reference sequence). The CDR3 runs to 13 residues. The CDR3 loop reads CASKQGAGNTIYF. CDR3 nucleotide sequence: TGTGCCAGCAAACAGGGGGCTGGAAACACCATATATTTT.

CDR3 residues: CASSPPQGQGNEQYF. Here the CDR3 DNA reads TGTGCCAGCAGCCCACCCCAGGGACAGGGGAACGAGCAGTACTTC. The rearrangement uses TRBV9 and TRBJ2-7, with 10 nucleotides matching TRBD1. V lost 4 bases to trimming and J lost 5 bases; unmatched junction nucleotides: 9. The CDR3 has 15 amino acids. CDR1 is SGDLS, CDR2 YYNGEE, per germline.

This clone was recorded a few times. The V gene is TRBV27, the J gene TRBJ1-1, with a weak D call TRBD1 (6 bases). Germline V lookup: CDR1 MNHEY, CDR2 SMNVEV (reference sequence). V shed 0 bases and J shed 4 bases, with 9 bases lying between them. The CDR3 length is 14 residues. CDR3 amino acids: CASSLSTGSTEAFF. The CDR3 bases are TGTGCCAGCAGTTTATCAACAGGGAGCACTGAAGCTTTCTTT.

The rearrangement links TRBV5-6 to TRBJ1-1; a weak D match, TRBD1 (6 bases). CDR1 and CDR2 (germline): SGHDT, YYEEEE. The V end lost 5 bases, the J end lost 8 bases, and 10 bases lay between the germline ends. The CDR3 is 11 residues long. Here the CDR3 reads CASSFTGEAFF. The DNA of the CDR3 is TGTGCCAGCAGTTTCACAGGGGAAGCTTTCTTT.

As concerns this clone: A junction end diverges from the germline sequence, so it may reflect a read error. The V call is TRBV2, the J call TRBJ1-2, with D hard to call. Germline values: CDR1 SNHLY, CDR2 FYNNEI. The CDR3 contains 13 residues. The CDR3: CASREVRGYGYTF. The CDR3, as DNA: TGTGCCAGCAGAGAAGTCCGGGGCTATGGCTACACCTTC.

The CDR3 DNA follows: TGCGCCAGCAGGAGGACAGTCTCCTCTGGAAACACCATATATTTT. Translating gives CASRRTVSSGNTIYF. The chain recombines TRBV5-1 with TRBJ1-3; the D gene is possibly TRBD1 (6 bases). In germline, CDR1 is SGHRS, CDR2 YFSETQ. The CDR3 extends over 15 amino acids. V lost 5 bases and J 0 bases, leaving 12 bases between the germline ends.

The V gene is TRBV5-1, the J gene TRBJ1-5; 8 bases agree with TRBD1. The CDR3 consists of 14 residues. V dropped 0 bases and J dropped 7; count of bases not matched to a gene: 3. CDR1 is SGHRS, CDR2 YFSETQ, per germline. DNA for the CDR3: TGCGCCAGCAGCTTGGGGACAGGGAAGCAGCCCCAGCATTTT. This translates into CASSLGTGKQPQHF.

The genes are TRBV7-9 and TRBJ1-5, with a tentative D call TRBD1 (5 bases). The CDR3 length is 15 residues. Trimming pared 7 bases from V and 1 base from J, leaving 14 bases between. Germline V gene data show CDR1 as SEHNR and CDR2 as FQNEAQ (reference sequence). The CDR3 region is CASNNGGNSNQPQHF. CDR3 bases: TGTGCCAGCAACAACGGGGGGAACAGCAATCAGCCCCAGCATTTT. The full variable domain, rest sourced from reference TRBV7-9 and TRBJ1-5, is DTGVSQNPRHKITKRGQNVTFRCDPISEHNRLYWYRQTLGQGPEFLTYFQNEAQLEKSRLLSDRFSAERPKGSFSTLEIQRTEQGDSAMYLCASNNGGNSNQPQHFGDGTRLSIL.

The chain has TRBV25-1 and TRBJ2-1, with D possibly being TRBD2 (6 bases). V lost 2 bases, J lost 11 bases, and 10 bases lay in between. The CDR3 covers 12 residues. Germline V CDR1 and CDR2: MGHDK, SYGVNS. The CDR3 coding sequence is TGTGCCAGCAGTGAAAGGACTAATAAGCAGTTCTTC. Amino acid sequence: CASSERTNKQFF.

The chain uses TRBV30 and TRBJ2-5; a possible D gene is TRBD2 (5 bases). V shed 1 base and J shed 0 bases, with 12 bases lying between them. The length of the CDR3 is 15 residues. Germline CDR1 GTSNPN, CDR2 SVGIG (reference sequence). CDR3 protein: CAWSGRRLNQETQYF. In DNA form, the CDR3 reads TGTGCCTGGAGTGGGAGGCGGCTCAACCAAGAGACCCAGTACTTC.

J is TRBJ1-2 and V is TRBV28, with 10 bases that match TRBD1. V lost 2 bases to trimming and J lost 8 bases; unmatched junction nucleotides: 11. The CDR3 totals 16 residues. The germline gives CDR1 MDHEN, CDR2 SYDVKM. The CDR3 loop reads CASSLPSPGQGNGYTF. The CDR3 region has the DNA TGTGCCAGCAGTTTACCTAGTCCGGGACAGGGGAACGGCTACACCTTC.

The gene calls are TRBV7-3 and TRBJ1-1, with a possible D match to TRBD1 (5 bases). V gave up 1 base and J gave up 7 bases, with 10 bases separating them. Germline V CDR1 and CDR2: SGHTA, FQGTGA. This CDR3 comprises 13 residues. DNA of the CDR3: TGTGCCAGCAGCTTAAGGGAGGGGAGTGAAGCTTTCTTT. Translation gives CASSLREGSEAFF.

The chain joins TRBV7-9 to TRBJ1-1; 7 bases are a match to TRBD1. Germline-derived CDR1 and CDR2 are SEHNR and FQNEAQ (reference sequence). CDR3 length: 15 amino acids. Trimming removed 3 bases from V and 3 bases from J; junction bases left unmatched: 7. CDR3 residues: CASSFLNRGDTEAFF. The DNA of the CDR3 is TGTGCCAGCAGCTTCCTAAACAGGGGTGACACTGAAGCTTTCTTT. The whole variable domain, remainder taken from reference TRBV7-9 and TRBJ1-1, is DTGVSQNPRHKITKRGQNVTFRCDPISEHNRLYWYRQTLGQGPEFLTYFQNEAQLEKSRLLSDRFSAERPKGSFSTLEIQRTEQGDSAMYLCASSFLNRGDTEAFFGQGTRLTVV.